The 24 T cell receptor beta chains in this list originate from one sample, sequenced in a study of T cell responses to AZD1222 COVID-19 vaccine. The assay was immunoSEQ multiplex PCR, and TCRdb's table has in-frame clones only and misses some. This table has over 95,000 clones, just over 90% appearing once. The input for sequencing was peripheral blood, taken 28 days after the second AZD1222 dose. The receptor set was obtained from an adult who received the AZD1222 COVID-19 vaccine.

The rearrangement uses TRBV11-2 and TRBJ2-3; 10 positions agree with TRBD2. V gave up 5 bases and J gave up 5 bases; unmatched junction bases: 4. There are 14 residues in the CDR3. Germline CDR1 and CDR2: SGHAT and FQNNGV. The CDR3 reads CASSPGTSVDTQYF. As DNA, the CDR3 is TGTGCCAGCAGCCCGGGGACTAGCGTAGATACGCAGTATTTT.

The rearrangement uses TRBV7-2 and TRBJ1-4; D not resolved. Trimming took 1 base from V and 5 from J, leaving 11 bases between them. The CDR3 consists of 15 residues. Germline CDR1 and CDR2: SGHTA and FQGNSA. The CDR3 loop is CASSLDGGRNEKLFF. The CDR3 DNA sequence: TGTGCCAGCAGCTTAGATGGCGGACGGAATGAAAAACTGTTTTTT.

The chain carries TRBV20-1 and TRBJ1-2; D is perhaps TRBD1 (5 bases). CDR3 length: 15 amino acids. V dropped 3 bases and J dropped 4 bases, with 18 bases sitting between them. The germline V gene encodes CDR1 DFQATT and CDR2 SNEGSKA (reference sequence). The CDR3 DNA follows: TGCAGTGCTAGTTTTTTAGGCAGGGATCCCTATGGCTACACCTTC. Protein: CSASFLGRDPYGYTF.

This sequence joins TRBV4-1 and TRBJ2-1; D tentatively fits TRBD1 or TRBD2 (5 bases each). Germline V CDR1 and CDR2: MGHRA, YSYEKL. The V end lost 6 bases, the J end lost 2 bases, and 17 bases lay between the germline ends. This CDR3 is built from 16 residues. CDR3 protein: CASRLGAAIPYNEQFF. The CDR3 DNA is TGCGCCAGCAGACTCGGGGCGGCAATACCCTACAATGAGCAGTTCTTC.

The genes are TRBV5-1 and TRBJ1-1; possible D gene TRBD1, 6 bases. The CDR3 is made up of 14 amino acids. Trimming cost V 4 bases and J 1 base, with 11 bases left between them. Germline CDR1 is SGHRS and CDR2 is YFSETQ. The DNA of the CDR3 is TGCGCCAGCAGCCCAATGACAGGGAACACTGAAGCTTTCTTT. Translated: CASSPMTGNTEAFF. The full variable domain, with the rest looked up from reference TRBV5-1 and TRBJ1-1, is KAGVTQTPRYLIKTRGQQVTLSCSPISGHRSVSWYQQTPGQGLQFLFEYFSETQRNKGNFPGRFSGRQFSNSRSEMNVSTLELGDSALYLCASSPMTGNTEAFFGQGTRLTVV.

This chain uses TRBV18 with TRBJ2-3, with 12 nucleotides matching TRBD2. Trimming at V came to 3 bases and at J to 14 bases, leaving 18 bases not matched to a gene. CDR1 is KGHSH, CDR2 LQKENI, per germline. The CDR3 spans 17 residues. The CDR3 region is CASSPGGSLAGGPNGYF. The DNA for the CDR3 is TGTGCCAGCTCACCCGGCGGAAGCCTAGCGGGAGGGCCTAATGGGTATTTT. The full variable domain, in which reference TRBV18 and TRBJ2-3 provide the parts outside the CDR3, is NAGVMQNPRHLVRRRGQEARLRCSPMKGHSHVYWYRQLPEEGLKFMVYLQKENIIDESGMPKERFSAEFPKEGPSILRIQQVVRGDSAAYFCASSPGGSLAGGPNGYFGPGTRLTVL.

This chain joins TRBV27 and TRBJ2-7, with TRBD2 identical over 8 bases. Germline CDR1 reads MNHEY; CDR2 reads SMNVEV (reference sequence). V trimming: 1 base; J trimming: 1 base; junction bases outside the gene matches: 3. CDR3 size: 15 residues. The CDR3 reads CASSLWVAGSYEQYF. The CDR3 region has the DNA TGTGCCAGCAGTTTATGGGTAGCGGGATCCTACGAGCAGTACTTC.

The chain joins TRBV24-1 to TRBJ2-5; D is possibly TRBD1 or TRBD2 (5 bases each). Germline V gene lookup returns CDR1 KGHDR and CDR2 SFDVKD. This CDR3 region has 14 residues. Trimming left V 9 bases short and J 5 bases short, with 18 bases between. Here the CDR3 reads CATGAEGTMETQYF. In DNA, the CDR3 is TGTGCCACCGGCGCAGAGGGGACGATGGAGACCCAGTACTTC.

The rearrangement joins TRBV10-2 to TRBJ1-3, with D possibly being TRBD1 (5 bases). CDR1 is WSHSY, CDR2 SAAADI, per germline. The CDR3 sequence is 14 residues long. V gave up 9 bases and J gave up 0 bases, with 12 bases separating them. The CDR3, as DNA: TGCGCCAGTTCAACAGGTGACTCTGGAAACACCATATATTTT. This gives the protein CASSTGDSGNTIYF.

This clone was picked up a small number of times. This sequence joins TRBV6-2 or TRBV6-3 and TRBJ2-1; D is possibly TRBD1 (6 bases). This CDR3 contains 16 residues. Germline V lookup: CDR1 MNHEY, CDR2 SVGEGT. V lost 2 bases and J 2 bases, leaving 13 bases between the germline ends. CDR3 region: CASSYLGHAPYNEQFF. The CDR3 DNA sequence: TGTGCCAGCAGTTACCTGGGACACGCCCCCTACAATGAGCAGTTCTTC.

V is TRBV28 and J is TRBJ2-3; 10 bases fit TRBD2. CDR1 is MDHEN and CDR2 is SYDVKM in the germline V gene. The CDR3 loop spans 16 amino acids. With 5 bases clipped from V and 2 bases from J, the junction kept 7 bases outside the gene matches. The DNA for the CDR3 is TGTGCCAGCAGTCCGGGACTAGCGACCAACACAGATACGCAGTATTTT. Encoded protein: CASSPGLATNTDTQYF. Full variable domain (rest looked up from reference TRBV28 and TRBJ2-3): DVKVTQSSRYLVKRTGEKVFLECVQDMDHENMFWYRQDPGLGLRLIYFSYDVKMKEKGDIPEGYSVSREKKERFSLILESASTNQTSMYLCASSPGLATNTDTQYFGPGTRLTVL.

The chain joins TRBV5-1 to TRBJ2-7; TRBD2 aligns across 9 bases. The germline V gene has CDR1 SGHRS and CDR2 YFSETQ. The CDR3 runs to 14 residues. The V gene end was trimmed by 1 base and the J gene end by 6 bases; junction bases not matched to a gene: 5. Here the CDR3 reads CASSLIAGAGEQYF. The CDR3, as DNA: TGCGCCAGCAGCTTGATAGCGGGAGCAGGCGAGCAGTACTTC.

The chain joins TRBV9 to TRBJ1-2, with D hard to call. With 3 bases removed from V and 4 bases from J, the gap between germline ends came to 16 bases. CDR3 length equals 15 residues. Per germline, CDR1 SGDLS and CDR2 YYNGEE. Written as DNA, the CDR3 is TGTGCCAGCAGCGCTCCGCCCCCTAGAGGCTATGGCTACACCTTC. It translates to CASSAPPPRGYGYTF.

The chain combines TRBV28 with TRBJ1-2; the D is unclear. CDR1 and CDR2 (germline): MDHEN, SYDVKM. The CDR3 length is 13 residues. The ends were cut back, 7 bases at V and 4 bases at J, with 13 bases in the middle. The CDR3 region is CASTPRVLYGYTF. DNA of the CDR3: TGTGCCAGCACCCCCCGGGTTCTCTATGGCTACACCTTC.

CDR3: CASSSPGLTEAFF. CDR3 in DNA: TGTGCCAGCAGCTCTCCAGGGTTGACTGAAGCTTTCTTT. This chain uses TRBV7-9 with TRBJ1-1, with D perhaps matching TRBD1 (5 bases). The CDR3 totals 13 residues. V shed 4 bases and J shed 5 bases, with 11 bases lying between them. Germline V CDR1 and CDR2: SEHNR, FQNEAQ (reference sequence).

The CDR3 sequence: CASSLPVEGDESYEQYF. CDR3 bases: TGCGCCAGCAGCTTGCCCGTAGAAGGCGACGAATCCTACGAGCAGTACTTC. The V gene is TRBV5-1, the J gene TRBJ2-7; D ambiguous. Trimming removed 1 base from V and 1 base from J, with 18 bases in between. The CDR3 runs 17 residues. Germline V gene data show CDR1 as SGHRS and CDR2 as YFSETQ.

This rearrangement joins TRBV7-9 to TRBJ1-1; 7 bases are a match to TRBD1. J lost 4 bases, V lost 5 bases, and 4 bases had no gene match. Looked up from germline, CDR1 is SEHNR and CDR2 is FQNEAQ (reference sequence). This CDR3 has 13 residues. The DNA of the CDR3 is TGTGCCAGCAGCCTTACAGGGGTCACTGAAGCTTTCTTT. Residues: CASSLTGVTEAFF. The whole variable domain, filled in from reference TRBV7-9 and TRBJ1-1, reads DTGVSQNPRHKITKRGQNVTFRCDPISEHNRLYWYRQTLGQGPEFLTYFQNEAQLEKSRLLSDRFSAERPKGSFSTLEIQRTEQGDSAMYLCASSLTGVTEAFFGQGTRLTVV.

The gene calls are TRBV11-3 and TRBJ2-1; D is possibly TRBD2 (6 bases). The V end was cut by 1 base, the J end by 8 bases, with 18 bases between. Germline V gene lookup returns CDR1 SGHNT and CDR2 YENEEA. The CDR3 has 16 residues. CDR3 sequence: CASSLGIRRRVDEQFF. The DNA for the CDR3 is TGTGCCAGCAGCTTAGGGATCCGTCGGAGGGTCGATGAGCAGTTCTTC.

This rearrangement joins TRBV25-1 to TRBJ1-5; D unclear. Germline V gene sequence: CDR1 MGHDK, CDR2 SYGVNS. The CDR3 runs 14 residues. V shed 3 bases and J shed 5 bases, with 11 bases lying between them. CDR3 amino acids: CASSDRPLDQPQHF. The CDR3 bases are TGTGCCAGCAGTGACAGGCCTTTGGATCAGCCCCAGCATTTT.

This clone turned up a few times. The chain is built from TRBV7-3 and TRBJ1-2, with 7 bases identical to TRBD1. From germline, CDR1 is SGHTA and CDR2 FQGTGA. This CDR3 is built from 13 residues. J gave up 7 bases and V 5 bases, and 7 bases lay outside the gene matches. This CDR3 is CASSRTGVGGYTF. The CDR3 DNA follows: TGTGCCAGCAGCCGGACAGGCGTCGGTGGCTACACCTTC.

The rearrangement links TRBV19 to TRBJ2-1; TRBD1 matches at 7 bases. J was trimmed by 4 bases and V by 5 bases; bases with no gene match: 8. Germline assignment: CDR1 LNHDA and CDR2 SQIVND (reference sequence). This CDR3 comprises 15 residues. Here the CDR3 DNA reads TGTGCCAGTAGTGTACAGGGGATAGGATACAATGAGCAGTTCTTC. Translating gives CASSVQGIGYNEQFF.

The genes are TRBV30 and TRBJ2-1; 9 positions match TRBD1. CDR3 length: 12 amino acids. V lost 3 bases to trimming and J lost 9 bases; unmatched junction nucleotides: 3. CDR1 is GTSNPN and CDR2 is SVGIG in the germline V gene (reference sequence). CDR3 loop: CAWRTGGGEQFF. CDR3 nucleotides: TGTGCCTGGAGGACAGGGGGGGGTGAGCAGTTCTTC.

DNA of the CDR3: TGTGCCAGTAGTCGAGCGGGAGGGCTGAACACCGGGGAGCTGTTTTTT. Protein sequence: CASSRAGGLNTGELFF. The gene calls are TRBV19 and TRBJ2-2, with TRBD2 identical over 10 bases. V lost 5 bases, J lost 1 base, and 4 bases stayed unmatched. The length of the CDR3 is 16 residues. CDR1 and CDR2 (germline): LNHDA, SQIVND (reference sequence).

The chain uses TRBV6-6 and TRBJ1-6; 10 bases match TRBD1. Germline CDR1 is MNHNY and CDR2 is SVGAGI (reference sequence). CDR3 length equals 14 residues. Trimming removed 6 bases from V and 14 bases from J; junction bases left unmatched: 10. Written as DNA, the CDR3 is TGTGCCAGCAGCCCCGGGACAGGGGTCCCGGCCCTCCACTTT. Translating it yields CASSPGTGVPALHF.